One and the same sample provided the 14 T cell receptor beta chains below, sequenced in a study of early T cells in non-severe SARS-CoV-2 infection. MiXCR was run by TCRdb on the 5' RACE reads, yielding one entry per CDR3 protein. Among approximately 80,000 distinct CDR3 sequences listed, about 11% were seen once. Sequencing was performed on whole blood, taken at baseline. The receptors originated from an adult who was a healthcare worker with PCR-confirmed SARS-CoV-2 infection or an uninfected control (not recorded which).

This clonotype came up a few times. V is TRBV7-3 and J is TRBJ2-1; TRBD1 matches at 11 bases. After removal of 5 bases from V and 6 bases from J, the junction contained 12 bases not matched to a gene. CDR1 and CDR2 from the germline V gene are SGHTA and FQGTGA. This CDR3 contains 17 residues. The CDR3 reads CASSLKSGTGGLNEQFF. In DNA, the CDR3 is TGTGCCAGCAGCCTCAAATCCGGGACAGGGGGTCTCAATGAGCAGTTCTTC.

The chain recombines TRBV7-3 with TRBJ2-1, with D possibly TRBD2 on 6 matching bases. The V end lost 2 bases, the J end lost 7 bases, and 12 bases lay between the germline ends. The length of the CDR3 is 14 residues. The V gene's germline CDR1 is SGHTA and CDR2 FQGTGA. CDR3 bases: TGTGCCAGCAGCTTATCCCCCGGGGGAAATGAGCAGTTCTTC. This translates into CASSLSPGGNEQFF. The full variable domain, with the rest looked up from reference TRBV7-3 and TRBJ2-1, is GAGVSQTPSNKVTEKGKYVELRCDPISGHTALYWYRQSLGQGPEFLIYFQGTGAADDSGLPNDRFFAVRPEGSVSTLKIQRTERGDSAVYLCASSLSPGGNEQFFGPGTRLTVL.

This clonotype occurred many times. This chain connects TRBV4-3 to TRBJ1-6; no clear D gene. This CDR3 has 12 amino acids. The V end was cut by 4 bases, the J end by 7 bases, with 5 bases between. Germline V gene sequence: CDR1 LGHNA, CDR2 YSLEER. The CDR3: CASSRANSPLHF. CDR3 nucleotides: TGCGCCAGCAGCCGGGCGAATTCACCCCTCCACTTT.

This clonotype has a handful of counts. This chain connects TRBV29-1 to TRBJ2-5, with unresolved D. Germline CDR1 reads SQVTM; CDR2 reads ANQGSEA. V lost 7 bases and J 4 bases, leaving 10 bases between the germline ends. The CDR3 is made up of 11 amino acids. The CDR3 nucleotides read TGCAGCGCCACGATGGGAGAGACCCAGTACTTC. Its protein is CSATMGETQYF.

This sequence joins TRBV2 and TRBJ2-2; D unclear. Germline CDR1 reads SNHLY; CDR2 reads FYNNEI. The CDR3 contains 13 residues. V lost 9 bases to trimming and J lost 4 bases, with 12 bases between them. CDR3 bases: TGTGCCAGTAACCCAATGGCCACCGGGGAGCTGTTTTTT. Translated, it gives CASNPMATGELFF.

This clonotype showed up many times. The chain couples TRBV7-3 to TRBJ2-3; D uncertain. Per germline, CDR1 SGHTA and CDR2 FQGTGA. The CDR3 has 14 residues. V was shortened by 3 bases and J by 0 bases, with 7 bases between the two germline ends. CDR3 residues: CASSFGPSTDTQYF. Here the CDR3 DNA reads TGTGCCAGCAGCTTCGGCCCTAGCACAGATACGCAGTATTTT.

This chain links TRBV19 with TRBJ2-3, with TRBD2 matching 9 bases. V was clipped by 10 bases and J by 3 bases; unmatched bases: 14. The CDR3 contains 16 residues. Germline lookup yields CDR1 LNHDA and CDR2 SQIVND (reference sequence). CDR3 in amino acids: CATKITGTSFTDTQYF. CDR3 DNA sequence: TGTGCCACCAAAATTACCGGGACTAGCTTTACAGATACGCAGTATTTT.

This clonotype was counted at least ten times. V and J are TRBV14 and TRBJ2-7; D remains unclear. Germline loops: CDR1 SGHDN, CDR2 FVKESK. The V end was cut by 3 bases, the J end by 7 bases, with 10 bases between. This CDR3 has 12 residues. The CDR3: CASSHGPREQYF. For the CDR3, the DNA is TGTGCCAGCAGCCACGGTCCGCGGGAGCAGTACTTC.

The chain combines TRBV9 with TRBJ2-2; TRBD1 aligns across 8 bases. CDR1 and CDR2 from the germline V gene are SGDLS and YYNGEE. The CDR3 runs to 14 residues. V lost 4 bases, J lost 7 bases, and 6 bases stayed unmatched. This chain's CDR3 is CASSTRTGRGELFF. CDR3 nucleotides: TGTGCCAGCAGCACCCGGACAGGGCGCGGGGAGCTGTTTTTT.

This clonotype was picked up a small number of times. V gene TRBV7-3 combines with J gene TRBJ1-2; D is possibly TRBD1 (6 bases). The CDR3 is 14 residues long. Trimming removed 6 bases at V and 5 bases at J, with 16 bases between. Germline CDR1 and CDR2: SGHTA and FQGTGA. The CDR3 DNA reads as TGTGCCAGCAGTCCGTCGGGGCAGGGGTATGGCTACACCTTC. It yields the protein CASSPSGQGYGYTF.

This clonotype was counted a few times. The chain is built from TRBV12-3 or TRBV12-4 and TRBJ1-6; D is ambiguous. The CDR3 has 14 residues. V lost 7 bases and J lost 10, with 17 bases in between. Here the CDR3 DNA reads TGTGCCAGCACCCGGGCCCTTGGGGAATCACCCCTCCACTTT. It yields the protein CASTRALGESPLHF.

This clonotype was recorded a few times. CDR3 amino acids: CASSLEARTANYGYTF. As DNA, the CDR3 is TGTGCCAGCAGCTTGGAGGCCAGGACCGCTAACTATGGCTACACCTTC. This chain links TRBV5-4 with TRBJ1-2; D not resolved. This CDR3 has 16 amino acids. The V end was cut by 0 bases, the J end by 0 bases, with 12 bases between. The V gene's germline CDR1 is SGHNT and CDR2 YYREEE (reference sequence).

V usage is TRBV20-1 and J usage is TRBJ2-5; 12 bases are shared with TRBD2. Germline V gene sequence: CDR1 DFQATT, CDR2 SNEGSKA (reference sequence). V lost 5 bases to trimming and J lost 0 bases; unmatched junction nucleotides: 10. CDR3 length: 17 residues. The CDR3 protein is CSALLAGGSMYQETQYF. The CDR3 DNA reads as TGCAGTGCTTTACTAGCGGGGGGCTCCATGTACCAAGAGACCCAGTACTTC.

This clonotype was observed a few times. The chain employs TRBV29-1 and TRBJ1-1; D is undetermined. Trimming pared 6 bases from V and 0 bases from J, leaving 8 bases between. The CDR3 covers 12 residues. Germline V gene sequence: CDR1 SQVTM, CDR2 ANQGSEA. This CDR3 reads CSVLRVNTEAFF. For the CDR3, the DNA is TGCAGCGTATTAAGGGTGAACACTGAAGCTTTCTTT.